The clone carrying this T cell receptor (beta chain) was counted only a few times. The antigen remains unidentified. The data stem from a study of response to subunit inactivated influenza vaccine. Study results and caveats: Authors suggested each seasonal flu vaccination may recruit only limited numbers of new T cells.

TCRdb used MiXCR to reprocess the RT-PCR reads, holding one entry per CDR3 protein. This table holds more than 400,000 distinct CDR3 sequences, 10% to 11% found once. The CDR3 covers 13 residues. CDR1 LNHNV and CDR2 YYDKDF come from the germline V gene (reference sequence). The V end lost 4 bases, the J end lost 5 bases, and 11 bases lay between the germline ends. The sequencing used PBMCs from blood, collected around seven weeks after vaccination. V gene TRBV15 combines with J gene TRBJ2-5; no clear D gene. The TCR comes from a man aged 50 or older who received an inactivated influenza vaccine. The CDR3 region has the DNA TGTGCCACCAGCACTGTGGGCCTGGAGACCCAGTACTTC. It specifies CATSTVGLETQYF.